One and the same sample provided the 27 T cell receptor beta chains below, sequenced in a study of control samples from healthy donors and cancer patients. Clones were read by immunoSEQ multiplex PCR, and TCRdb kept only the in-frame ones, dropping some. The profile shows around 120,000 clones, more than 85% of them singletons. What was sequenced was PBMCs. The receptors were gathered from a man aged 45-60 years with head and neck cancer.

The J gene is TRBJ2-1, the V gene TRBV2; D is ambiguous. The germline CDR1 and CDR2 sequences are SNHLY and FYNNEI. V was shortened by 5 bases and J by 12 bases, with 20 bases between the two germline ends. This CDR3 is built from 14 residues. The CDR3 sequence: CASSLGLGPSGQFF. CDR3 coding DNA: TGTGCCAGCAGTCTCGGTCTAGGGCCCTCGGGGCAGTTCTTC.

The rearrangement links TRBV11-2 to TRBJ2-7; tentatively, D is TRBD2 (6 bases). Germline V gene lookup returns CDR1 SGHAT and CDR2 FQNNGV. Trimming pared 5 bases from V and 0 bases from J, leaving 17 bases between. The CDR3 is 16 amino acids. CDR3 region: CASSRLGGVSSYEQYF. CDR3 DNA sequence: TGTGCCAGCAGCAGATTGGGGGGTGTTAGCTCCTACGAGCAGTACTTC.

This rearrangement joins TRBV6-5 to TRBJ1-4, with 12 bases identical to TRBD1. This CDR3 contains 14 residues. V was clipped by 7 bases and J by 7 bases; unmatched bases: 4. Germline loops: CDR1 MNHEY, CDR2 SVGAGI. The CDR3 loop is CASTGTGGGEKLFF. DNA for the CDR3: TGTGCCAGCACCGGGACAGGGGGCGGTGAAAAACTGTTTTTT.

The rearrangement joins TRBV30 to TRBJ2-6; weak D call: TRBD1 (6 bases). There are 16 residues in the CDR3. V gave up 4 bases and J gave up 2 bases, with 15 bases separating them. CDR1 is GTSNPN and CDR2 is SVGIG in the germline V gene (reference sequence). The CDR3 protein is CAWIVQGSPGANVLTF. DNA for the CDR3: TGTGCCTGGATAGTACAGGGCAGCCCTGGGGCCAACGTCCTGACTTTC.

The rearrangement uses TRBV19 and TRBJ2-1; 11 bases align to TRBD2. Germline V gene data show CDR1 as LNHDA and CDR2 as SQIVND (reference sequence). Germline trimming cut 3 bases from V and 4 bases from J; bases unmatched to any gene: 5. There are 16 residues in the CDR3. CDR3 residues: CASSILGTSGYNEQFF. The CDR3 DNA reads TGTGCCAGTAGTATCTTGGGGACTAGCGGATACAATGAGCAGTTCTTC.

The rearrangement joins TRBV19 to TRBJ1-6; D gene unclear. Trimming cost V 3 bases and J 7 bases, with 19 bases left between them. CDR1 is LNHDA and CDR2 is SQIVND in the germline V gene (reference sequence). The CDR3 has 17 residues. The CDR3 nucleotides read TGTGCCAGTAGTATTGCCTGGGAGTTTCCACTGAATTCACCCCTCCACTTT. Translated: CASSIAWEFPLNSPLHF.

V is TRBV15 and J is TRBJ1-1; 7 bases are shared with TRBD1. With 4 bases clipped from V and 2 bases from J, the junction kept 10 bases outside the gene matches. CDR3 length: 16 residues. From germline, CDR1 is LNHNV and CDR2 YYDKDF (reference sequence). CDR3 residues: CATSTAGTAKNTEAFF. In nucleotides, the CDR3 is TGTGCCACCAGCACCGCCGGGACAGCCAAAAACACTGAAGCTTTCTTT.

The rearrangement links TRBV12-3 or TRBV12-4 to TRBJ1-5; D is uncertain. Between the trimmed V and J ends, which lost 7 bases and 5 bases, there was a span of 12 bases. CDR3 length equals 13 residues. The CDR3 DNA follows: TGTGCCAGCACCGTCCGCGGGGATCAGCCCCAGCATTTT. Encoded protein: CASTVRGDQPQHF.

This sequence joins TRBV30 and TRBJ2-1; 7 bases map to TRBD2. CDR3 length equals 17 residues. From germline, CDR1 is GTSNPN and CDR2 SVGIG (reference sequence). Trimming took 1 base from V and 0 from J; bases not matched to a gene: 9. The CDR3 sequence: CAWSADRGGPSYNEQFF. The DNA for the CDR3 is TGTGCCTGGAGTGCCGACCGCGGGGGTCCCTCCTACAATGAGCAGTTCTTC.

This chain connects TRBV7-2 to TRBJ2-6; the D is unclear. V lost 5 bases to trimming and J lost 0 bases, with 8 bases between them. Germline V CDR1 and CDR2: SGHTA, FQGNSA. This CDR3 comprises 15 residues. The CDR3 DNA is TGTGCCAGCAGCCGGACCCGCTCTGGGGCCAACGTCCTGACTTTC. As protein: CASSRTRSGANVLTF.

The V gene is TRBV10-3, the J gene TRBJ2-7; 7 positions match TRBD1. V shed 2 bases and J 0 bases; nucleotides not matched to a gene: 7. The CDR3 extends over 16 amino acids. Germline CDR1 is ENHRY and CDR2 is SYGVKD. The CDR3 here is CAISEMAGGSSYEQYF. DNA of the CDR3: TGTGCCATCAGTGAGATGGCAGGGGGAAGCTCCTACGAGCAGTACTTC.

The V call is TRBV4-1, the J call TRBJ1-2, with 7 bases aligning to TRBD1. Trimming removed 1 base from V and 4 bases from J; junction bases left unmatched: 3. There are 14 residues in the CDR3. Germline V gives CDR1 MGHRA, CDR2 YSYEKL. This chain's CDR3 is CASSQAAGGYGYTF. DNA for the CDR3: TGCGCCAGCAGCCAAGCCGCAGGGGGCTATGGCTACACCTTC.

The chain combines TRBV7-9 with TRBJ1-3; 7 bases map to TRBD1. CDR1 and CDR2 from the germline V gene are SEHNR and FQNEAQ (reference sequence). CDR3 length: 16 amino acids. V shed 6 bases, J shed 3 bases, and the junction held 11 bases outside the gene matches. CDR3 amino acids: CASRSPDRDRGNTIYF. The DNA of the CDR3 is TGTGCCAGCAGGTCCCCTGACAGGGATCGTGGAAACACCATATATTTT.

J is TRBJ1-1 and V is TRBV19; D is uncertain. The germline gives CDR1 LNHDA, CDR2 SQIVND (reference sequence). The CDR3 is 15 amino acids. Trimming took 10 bases from V and 0 from J, leaving 18 bases between them. The CDR3 region has the DNA TGTGCCACCAGAAATTCTCGGGAGATGAACACTGAAGCTTTCTTT. This codes for CATRNSREMNTEAFF.

This clone appeared a few times. The same CDR3 is also encoded by other DNA sequences in this sample. The chain recombines TRBV13 with TRBJ1-1; TRBD1 agrees at 8 bases. Germline V gene lookup returns CDR1 PRHDT and CDR2 FYEKMQ (reference sequence). The trim removed 3 bases at V and 1 base at J, leaving 1 base unmatched. The CDR3 is made up of 14 amino acids. CDR3 nucleotides: TGTGCCAGCAGCTTCGGGACAGGGAACACTGAAGCTTTCTTT. The encoded protein is CASSFGTGNTEAFF.

This clone appeared a single time. The V call is TRBV3-1 (or the pseudogene TRBV3-2), the J call TRBJ2-3; possibly TRBD1 for D (5 bases). Germline-derived CDR1 and CDR2 are LGHDT and YNNKEL (reference sequence). Trimming pared 3 bases from V and 7 bases from J, leaving 8 bases between. This CDR3 has 12 amino acids. The CDR3 sequence: CASSHTGYTQYF. CDR3 nucleotides: TGTGCCAGCAGCCACACAGGATATACGCAGTATTTT.

CDR3 loop: CASSIVDSYEQYF. For the CDR3, the DNA is TGTGCCAGCAGCATCGTAGACAGCTACGAGCAGTACTTC. The chain combines TRBV5-6 with TRBJ2-7, with D possibly matching TRBD1 (5 bases). Germline lookup yields CDR1 SGHDT and CDR2 YYEEEE. V was clipped by 4 bases and J by 3 bases, with 11 bases between them. The CDR3 consists of 13 residues.

This chain links TRBV12-3 or TRBV12-4 with TRBJ1-5; tentative D call: TRBD1 (5 bases). The CDR3 length is 13 residues. The V and J ends lost 7 bases and 2 bases respectively, with 9 bases between them. CDR3 coding DNA: TGTGCCAGCACCCGGGACGGCAATCAGCCCCAGCATTTT. Translation: CASTRDGNQPQHF.

This rearrangement joins TRBV10-3 to TRBJ2-2, with no clear D. CDR1 and CDR2 from the germline V gene are ENHRY and SYGVKD. V lost 0 bases, J lost 13 bases, and 9 bases lay in between. The CDR3 length is 12 residues. The CDR3 DNA follows: TGTGCCATCAGTGAGTCGAAGCTGAGGCTGTTTTTT. It codes for CAISESKLRLFF.

This chain uses TRBV7-2 with TRBJ2-2; possibly TRBD1 or TRBD2 for D (6 bases each). V shed 0 bases and J shed 5 bases, with 10 bases lying between them. The germline V gene encodes CDR1 SGHTA and CDR2 FQGNSA. The CDR3 is 15 amino acids. CDR3 coding DNA: TGTGCCAGCAGCTTAGCTGGGGGGCCGACCGGGGAGCTGTTTTTT. Residues: CASSLAGGPTGELFF.

In its sample, this clone was seen once. The chain recombines TRBV19 with TRBJ2-1; either TRBD1 or TRBD2 may supply D (5 bases each). Germline V gives CDR1 LNHDA, CDR2 SQIVND (reference sequence). The CDR3 is 16 residues long. The V gene lost 0 bases and the J gene lost 5 bases, with 14 bases spanning the gap. Here the CDR3 reads CASSIDRGVINNEQFF. The CDR3 DNA follows: TGTGCCAGTAGTATAGATAGAGGGGTTATCAACAATGAGCAGTTCTTC.

The rearrangement joins TRBV11-2 to TRBJ2-1; tentatively, D is TRBD1 (7 bases). V was trimmed by 5 bases and J by 4 bases, leaving 9 bases between them. The CDR3 extends over 13 amino acids. Germline CDR1 SGHAT, CDR2 FQNNGV. CDR3 bases: TGTGCCAGCAGCCCAGGGGGGTACAATGAGCAGTTCTTC. Protein product: CASSPGGYNEQFF.

The chain recombines TRBV27 with TRBJ2-7; D is perhaps TRBD2 (5 bases). Germline V gives CDR1 MNHEY, CDR2 SMNVEV (reference sequence). Trimming took 5 bases from V and 2 from J, leaving 19 bases between them. The CDR3 spans 16 residues. The CDR3: CASSDQRTSQTYEQYF. In DNA form, the CDR3 reads TGTGCCAGCAGTGACCAAAGGACTTCTCAAACCTACGAGCAGTACTTC.

Only a few counts were recorded for this clone. The rearrangement joins TRBV7-2 to TRBJ1-6; D ambiguous. Per germline, CDR1 SGHTA and CDR2 FQGNSA. The CDR3 is 15 amino acids. The V and J ends lost 1 base and 5 bases respectively, with 9 bases between them. Here the CDR3 reads CASSLGQLNNSPLHF. CDR3 bases: TGTGCCAGCAGCTTAGGGCAGCTTAATAATTCACCCCTCCACTTT.

This clone was detected only a few times. The genes are TRBV19 and TRBJ2-3; D ambiguous. The ends were cut back, 7 bases at V and 0 bases at J, with 11 bases in the middle. The CDR3 is 14 residues long. Germline V gene data show CDR1 as LNHDA and CDR2 as SQIVND (reference sequence). This chain's CDR3 is CASKGLTSTDTQYF. The CDR3 DNA reads TGTGCCAGTAAGGGCCTCACTAGCACAGATACGCAGTATTTT.

This clone was picked up one time. The chain has TRBV4-2 and TRBJ2-1, with 9 bases aligning to TRBD2. The germline gives CDR1 LGHNA, CDR2 YNFKEQ. Trimming took 4 bases from V and 1 from J; bases not matched to a gene: 5. The CDR3 loop spans 16 amino acids. The CDR3 DNA is TGTGCCAGCAGCCCCGAGCGGGGGGAGTCCTACAATGAGCAGTTCTTC. Translating gives CASSPERGESYNEQFF.

This clone came up once. The chain carries TRBV7-3 and TRBJ2-2, with D possibly called TRBD1 or TRBD2 (5 bases each). V lost 5 bases to trimming and J lost 6 bases, with 13 bases between them. CDR3 length: 14 amino acids. Germline-derived CDR1 and CDR2 are SGHTA and FQGTGA. The CDR3 DNA sequence: TGTGCCAGCAGCCTGCTACTAGGGGCCGGGGAGCTGTTTTTT. Protein sequence: CASSLLLGAGELFF. Full variable domain (rest looked up from reference TRBV7-3 and TRBJ2-2): GAGVSQTPSNKVTEKGKYVELRCDPISGHTALYWYRQSLGQGPEFLIYFQGTGAADDSGLPNDRFFAVRPEGSVSTLKIQRTERGDSAVYLCASSLLLGAGELFFGEGSRLTVL.